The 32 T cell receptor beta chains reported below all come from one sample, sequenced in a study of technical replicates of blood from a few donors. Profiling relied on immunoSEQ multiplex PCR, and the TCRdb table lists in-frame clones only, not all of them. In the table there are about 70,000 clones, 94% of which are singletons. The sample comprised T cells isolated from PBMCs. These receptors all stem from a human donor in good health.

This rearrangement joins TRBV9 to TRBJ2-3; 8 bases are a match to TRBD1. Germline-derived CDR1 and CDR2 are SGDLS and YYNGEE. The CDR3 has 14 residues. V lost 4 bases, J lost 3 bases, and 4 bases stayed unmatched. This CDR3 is CASSTGGWTDTQYF. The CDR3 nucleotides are TGTGCCAGCAGCACAGGGGGATGGACAGATACGCAGTATTTT.

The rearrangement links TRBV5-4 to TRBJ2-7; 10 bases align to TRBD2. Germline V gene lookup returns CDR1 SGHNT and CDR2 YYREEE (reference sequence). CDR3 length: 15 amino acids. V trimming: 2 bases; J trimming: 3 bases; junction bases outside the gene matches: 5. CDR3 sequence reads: CASSLGLAEDYEQYF. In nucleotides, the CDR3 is TGTGCCAGCAGCTTAGGACTAGCGGAGGACTACGAGCAGTACTTC. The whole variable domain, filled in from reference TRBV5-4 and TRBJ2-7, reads ETGVTQSPTHLIKTRGQQVTLRCSSQSGHNTVSWYQQALGQGPQFIFQYYREEENGRGNFPPRFSGLQFPNYSSELNVNALELDDSALYLCASSLGLAEDYEQYFGPGTRLTVT.

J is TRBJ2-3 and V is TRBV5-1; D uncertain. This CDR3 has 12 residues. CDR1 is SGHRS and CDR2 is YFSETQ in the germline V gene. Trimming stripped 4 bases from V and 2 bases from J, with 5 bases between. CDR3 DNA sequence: TGCGCCAGCAGCCTCTACACAGATACGCAGTATTTT. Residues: CASSLYTDTQYF. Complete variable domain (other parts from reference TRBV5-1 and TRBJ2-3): KAGVTQTPRYLIKTRGQQVTLSCSPISGHRSVSWYQQTPGQGLQFLFEYFSETQRNKGNFPGRFSGRQFSNSRSEMNVSTLELGDSALYLCASSLYTDTQYFGPGTRLTVL.

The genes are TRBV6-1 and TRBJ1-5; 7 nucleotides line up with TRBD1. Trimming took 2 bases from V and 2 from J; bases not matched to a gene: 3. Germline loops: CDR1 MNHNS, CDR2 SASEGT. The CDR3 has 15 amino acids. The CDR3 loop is CASSEIDRGNQPQHF. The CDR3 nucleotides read TGTGCCAGCAGTGAAATCGACAGGGGCAATCAGCCCCAGCATTTT.

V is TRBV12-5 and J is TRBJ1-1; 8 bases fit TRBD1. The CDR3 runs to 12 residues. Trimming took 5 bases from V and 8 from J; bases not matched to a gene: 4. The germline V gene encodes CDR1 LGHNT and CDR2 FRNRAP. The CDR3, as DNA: TGTGCTAGTGGTATCTGGGACAGGGAAGCTTTCTTT. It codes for CASGIWDREAFF. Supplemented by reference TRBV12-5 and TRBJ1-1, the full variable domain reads DARVTQTPRHKVTEMGQEVTMRCQPILGHNTVFWYRQTMMQGLELLAYFRNRAPLDDSGMPKDRFSAEMPDATLATLKIQPSEPRDSAVYFCASGIWDREAFFGQGTRLTVV.

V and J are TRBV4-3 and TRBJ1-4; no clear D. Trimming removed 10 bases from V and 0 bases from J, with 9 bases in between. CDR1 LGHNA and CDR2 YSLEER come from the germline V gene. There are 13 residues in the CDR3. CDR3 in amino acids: CATAAATNEKLFF. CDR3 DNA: TGCGCCACCGCGGCTGCAACTAATGAAAAACTGTTTTTT.

The CDR3 spells CASSHGAGGKADTQYF. CDR3 in DNA: TGTGCCAGCAGTCACGGAGCGGGAGGGAAGGCAGATACGCAGTATTTT. V and J are TRBV27 and TRBJ2-3, with 10 bases fitting TRBD2. After removal of 5 bases from V and 4 bases from J, the junction contained 9 bases not matched to a gene. The CDR3 runs 16 residues. Looked up from germline, CDR1 is MNHEY and CDR2 is SMNVEV (reference sequence).

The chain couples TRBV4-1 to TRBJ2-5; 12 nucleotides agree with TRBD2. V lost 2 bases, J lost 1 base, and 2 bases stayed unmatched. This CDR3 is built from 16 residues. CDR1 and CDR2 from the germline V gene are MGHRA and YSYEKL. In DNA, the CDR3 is TGCGCCAGCAGCCAACAGACTAGCGGGGGCCAAGAGACCCAGTACTTC. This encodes CASSQQTSGGQETQYF.

CDR3 DNA: TGTGCCAGCAGACGTATACAGGGAGTGAGTGGCTACACCTTC. Its protein is CASRRIQGVSGYTF. The chain employs TRBV11-1 and TRBJ1-2; TRBD1 might be the D (6 bases). This CDR3 region has 14 residues. Germline V gives CDR1 SGHAT, CDR2 FQDESV (reference sequence). V lost 6 bases and J 7 bases, leaving 18 bases between the germline ends. Using reference TRBV11-1 and TRBJ1-2 for the parts outside the CDR3, the full variable domain is EAEVAQSPRYKITEKSQAVAFWCDPISGHATLYWYRQILGQGPELLVQFQDESVVDDSQLPKDRFSAERLKGVDSTLKIQPAELGDSAMYLCASRRIQGVSGYTFGSGTRLTVV.

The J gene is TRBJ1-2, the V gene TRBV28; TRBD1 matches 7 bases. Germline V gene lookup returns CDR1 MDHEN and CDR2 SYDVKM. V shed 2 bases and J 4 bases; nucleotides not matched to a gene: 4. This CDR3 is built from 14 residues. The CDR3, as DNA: TGTGCCAGCAGTTTACGGGGACAGACCTATGGCTACACCTTC. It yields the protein CASSLRGQTYGYTF.

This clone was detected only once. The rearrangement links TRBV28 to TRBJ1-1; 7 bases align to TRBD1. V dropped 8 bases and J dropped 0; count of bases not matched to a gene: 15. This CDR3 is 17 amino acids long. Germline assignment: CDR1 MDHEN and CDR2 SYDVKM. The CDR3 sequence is CASGRGQALFMNTEAFF. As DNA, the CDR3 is TGTGCCAGCGGCAGAGGACAGGCCCTCTTCATGAACACTGAAGCTTTCTTT.

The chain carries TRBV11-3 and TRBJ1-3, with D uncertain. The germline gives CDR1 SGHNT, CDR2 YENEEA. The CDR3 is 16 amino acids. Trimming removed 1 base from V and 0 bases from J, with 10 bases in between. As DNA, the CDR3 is TGTGCCAGCAGCTTAGTAGCCGGTTACTCTGGAAACACCATATATTTT. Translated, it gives CASSLVAGYSGNTIYF.

Written as DNA, the CDR3 is TGTGCCAGCAGCTTTGAAGCGAACACTGAAGCTTTCTTT. This codes for CASSFEANTEAFF. The genes are TRBV11-2 and TRBJ1-1; D not resolved. The V gene's germline CDR1 is SGHAT and CDR2 FQNNGV. Trimming removed 3 bases at V and 1 base at J, with 6 bases between. The CDR3 runs 13 residues.

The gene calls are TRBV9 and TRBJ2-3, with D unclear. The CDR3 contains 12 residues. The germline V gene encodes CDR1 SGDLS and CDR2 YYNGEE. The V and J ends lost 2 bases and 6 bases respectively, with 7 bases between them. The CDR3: CASSVHTDTQYF. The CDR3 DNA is TGTGCCAGCAGCGTCCACACGGATACGCAGTATTTT.

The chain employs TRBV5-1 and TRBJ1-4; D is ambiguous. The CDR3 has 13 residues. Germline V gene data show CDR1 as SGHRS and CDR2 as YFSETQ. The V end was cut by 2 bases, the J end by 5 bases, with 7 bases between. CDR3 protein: CASSFGANEKLFF. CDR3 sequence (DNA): TGCGCCAGCAGCTTCGGAGCCAATGAAAAACTGTTTTTT.

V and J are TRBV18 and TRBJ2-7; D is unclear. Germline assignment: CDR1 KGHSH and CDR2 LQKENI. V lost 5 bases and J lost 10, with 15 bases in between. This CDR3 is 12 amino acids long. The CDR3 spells CASSSTDTVQYF. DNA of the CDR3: TGTGCCAGCTCATCAACAGATACAGTCCAGTACTTC.

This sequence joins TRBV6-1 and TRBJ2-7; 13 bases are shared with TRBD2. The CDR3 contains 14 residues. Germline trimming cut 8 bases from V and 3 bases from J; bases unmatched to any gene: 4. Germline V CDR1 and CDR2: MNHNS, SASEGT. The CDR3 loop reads CASRTSGRSYEQYF. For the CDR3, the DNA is TGTGCCAGCCGGACTAGCGGGAGAAGCTACGAGCAGTACTTC.

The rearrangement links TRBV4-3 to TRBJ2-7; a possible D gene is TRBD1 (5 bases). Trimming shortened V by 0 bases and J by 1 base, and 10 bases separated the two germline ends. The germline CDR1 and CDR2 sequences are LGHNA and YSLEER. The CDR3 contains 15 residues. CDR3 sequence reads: CASSQDSDRSYEQYF. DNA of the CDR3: TGCGCCAGCAGCCAAGATAGTGACAGATCCTACGAGCAGTACTTC.

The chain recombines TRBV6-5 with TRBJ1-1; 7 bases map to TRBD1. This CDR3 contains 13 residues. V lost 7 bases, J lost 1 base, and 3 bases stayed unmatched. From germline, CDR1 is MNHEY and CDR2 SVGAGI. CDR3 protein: CASIRQGNTEAFF. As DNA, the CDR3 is TGTGCCAGCATCAGACAGGGGAACACTGAAGCTTTCTTT.

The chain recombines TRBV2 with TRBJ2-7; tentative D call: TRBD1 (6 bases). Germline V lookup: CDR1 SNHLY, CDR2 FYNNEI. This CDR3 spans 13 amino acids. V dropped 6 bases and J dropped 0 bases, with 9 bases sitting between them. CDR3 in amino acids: CASRGTSSYEQYF. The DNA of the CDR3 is TGTGCCAGCAGGGGGACATCCTCCTACGAGCAGTACTTC.

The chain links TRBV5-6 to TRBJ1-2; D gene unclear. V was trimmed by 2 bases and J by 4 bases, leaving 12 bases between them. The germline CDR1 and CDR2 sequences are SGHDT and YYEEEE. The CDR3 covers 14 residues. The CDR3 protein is CASSLDPDTYGYTF. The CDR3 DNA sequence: TGTGCCAGCAGCTTAGATCCCGACACCTATGGCTACACCTTC.

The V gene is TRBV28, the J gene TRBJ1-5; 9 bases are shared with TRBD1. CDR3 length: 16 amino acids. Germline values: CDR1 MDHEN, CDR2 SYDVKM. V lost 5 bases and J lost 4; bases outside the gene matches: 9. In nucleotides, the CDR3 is TGTGCCAGCAGTCACCGCCGGGACAGGGCTAATCAGCCCCAGCATTTT. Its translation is CASSHRRDRANQPQHF. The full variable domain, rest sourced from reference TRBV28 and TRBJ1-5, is DVKVTQSSRYLVKRTGEKVFLECVQDMDHENMFWYRQDPGLGLRLIYFSYDVKMKEKGDIPEGYSVSREKKERFSLILESASTNQTSMYLCASSHRRDRANQPQHFGDGTRLSIL.

The CDR3 protein is CASSESKGQGFRGEQYF. CDR3 DNA: TGCGCCAGCAGTGAGTCGAAAGGACAGGGGTTTCGTGGCGAGCAGTACTTC. This chain links TRBV10-1 with TRBJ2-7, with TRBD1 matching over 9 bases. The trim removed 0 bases at V and 6 bases at J, leaving 12 bases unmatched. This CDR3 spans 17 amino acids. Germline V gives CDR1 WNHNN, CDR2 SYGVQD (reference sequence).

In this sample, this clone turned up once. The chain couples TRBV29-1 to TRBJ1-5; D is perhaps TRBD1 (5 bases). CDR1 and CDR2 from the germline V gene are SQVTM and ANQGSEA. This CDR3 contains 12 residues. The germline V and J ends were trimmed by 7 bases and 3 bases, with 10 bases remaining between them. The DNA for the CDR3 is TGCAGCGCGATGGGGCCCAATCAGCCCCAGCATTTT. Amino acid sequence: CSAMGPNQPQHF. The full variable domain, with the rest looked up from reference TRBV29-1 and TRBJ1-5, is SAVISQKPSRDICQRGTSLTIQCQVDSQVTMMFWYRQQPGQSLTLIATANQGSEATYESGFVIDKFPISRPNLTFSTLTVSNMSPEDSSIYLCSAMGPNQPQHFGDGTRLSIL.

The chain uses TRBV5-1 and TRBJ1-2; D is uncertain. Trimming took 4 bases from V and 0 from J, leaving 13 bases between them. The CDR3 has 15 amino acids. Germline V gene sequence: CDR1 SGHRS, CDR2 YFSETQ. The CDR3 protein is CASSLGETANYGYTF. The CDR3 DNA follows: TGCGCCAGCAGCCTGGGTGAGACTGCTAACTATGGCTACACCTTC.

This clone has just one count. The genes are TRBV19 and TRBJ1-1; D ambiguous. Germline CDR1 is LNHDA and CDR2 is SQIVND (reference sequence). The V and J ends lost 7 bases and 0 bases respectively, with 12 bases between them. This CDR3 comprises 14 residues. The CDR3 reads CASTETGLNTEAFF. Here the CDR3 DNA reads TGTGCCAGTACCGAAACGGGGTTGAACACTGAAGCTTTCTTT.

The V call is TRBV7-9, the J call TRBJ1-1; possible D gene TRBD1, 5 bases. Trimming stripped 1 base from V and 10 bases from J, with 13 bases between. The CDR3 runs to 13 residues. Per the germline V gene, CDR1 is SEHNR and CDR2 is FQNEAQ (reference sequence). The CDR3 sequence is CASSLGARGGAFF. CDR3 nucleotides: TGTGCCAGCAGCTTAGGGGCTCGCGGGGGAGCTTTCTTT.

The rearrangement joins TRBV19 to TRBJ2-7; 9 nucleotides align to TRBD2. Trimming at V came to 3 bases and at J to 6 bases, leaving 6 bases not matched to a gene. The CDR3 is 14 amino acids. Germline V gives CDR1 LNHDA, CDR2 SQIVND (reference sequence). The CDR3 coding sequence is TGTGCCAGTAGTATCTCAGCGGGAGGAGGCGAGCAGTACTTC. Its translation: CASSISAGGGEQYF.

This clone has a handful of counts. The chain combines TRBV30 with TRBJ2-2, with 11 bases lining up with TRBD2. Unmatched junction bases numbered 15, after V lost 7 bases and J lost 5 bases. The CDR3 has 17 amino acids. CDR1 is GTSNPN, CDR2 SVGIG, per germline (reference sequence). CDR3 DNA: TGTGCCTTGGGGGCGGGCCGACTAGCGGGAAAGACCGGGGAGCTGTTTTTT. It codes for CALGAGRLAGKTGELFF. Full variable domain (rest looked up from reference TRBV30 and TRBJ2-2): SQTIHQWPATLVQPVGSPLSLECTVEGTSNPNLYWYRQAAGRGLQLLFYSVGIGQISSEVPQNLSASRPQDRQFILSSKKLLLSDSGFYLCALGAGRLAGKTGELFFGEGSRLTVL.

The CDR3: CASSQGYTGASTDTQYF. In DNA, the CDR3 is TGCGCCAGCAGCCAAGGCTACACAGGGGCTAGCACAGATACGCAGTATTTT. The gene calls are TRBV4-3 and TRBJ2-3; TRBD1 matches at 7 bases. The CDR3 sequence is 17 residues long. The V and J ends lost 1 base and 0 bases, in that order; junction bases with no gene match: 7. Looked up from germline, CDR1 is LGHNA and CDR2 is YSLEER.

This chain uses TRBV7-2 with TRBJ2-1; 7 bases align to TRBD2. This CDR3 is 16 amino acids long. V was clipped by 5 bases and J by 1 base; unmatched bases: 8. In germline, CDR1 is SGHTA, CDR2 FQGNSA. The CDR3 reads CASSPRGGHSYNEQFF. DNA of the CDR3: TGTGCCAGCAGCCCGAGGGGAGGGCATTCCTACAATGAGCAGTTCTTC.

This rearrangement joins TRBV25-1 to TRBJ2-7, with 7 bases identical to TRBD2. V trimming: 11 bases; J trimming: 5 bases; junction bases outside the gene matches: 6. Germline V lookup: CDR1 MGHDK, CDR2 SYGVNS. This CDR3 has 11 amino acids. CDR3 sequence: CAAGVSHEQYF. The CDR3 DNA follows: TGTGCCGCGGGGGTCTCTCACGAGCAGTACTTC.